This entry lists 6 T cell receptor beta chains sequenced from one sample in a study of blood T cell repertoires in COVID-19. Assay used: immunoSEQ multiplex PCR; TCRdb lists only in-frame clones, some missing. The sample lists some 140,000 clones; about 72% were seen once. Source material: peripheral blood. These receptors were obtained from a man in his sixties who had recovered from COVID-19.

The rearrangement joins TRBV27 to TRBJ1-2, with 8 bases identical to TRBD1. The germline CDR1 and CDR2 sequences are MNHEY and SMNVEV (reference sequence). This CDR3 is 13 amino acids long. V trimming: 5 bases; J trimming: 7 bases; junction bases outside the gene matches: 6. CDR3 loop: CASSPSDRVGYTF. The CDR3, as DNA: TGTGCCAGCAGTCCCTCGGACAGGGTTGGCTACACCTTC.

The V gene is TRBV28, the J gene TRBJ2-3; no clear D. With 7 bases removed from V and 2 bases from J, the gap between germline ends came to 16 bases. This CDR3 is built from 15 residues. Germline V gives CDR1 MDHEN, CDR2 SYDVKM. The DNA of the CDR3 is TGTGCCAGCACCCCCCGACAAGCTCTCACAGATACGCAGTATTTT. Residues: CASTPRQALTDTQYF.

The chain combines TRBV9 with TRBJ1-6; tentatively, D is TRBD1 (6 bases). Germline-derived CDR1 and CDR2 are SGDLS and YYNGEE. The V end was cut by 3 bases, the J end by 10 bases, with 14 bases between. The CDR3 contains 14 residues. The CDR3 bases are TGTGCCAGCAGCGCCGGACAGAAGCAATCACCCCTCCACTTT. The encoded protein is CASSAGQKQSPLHF.

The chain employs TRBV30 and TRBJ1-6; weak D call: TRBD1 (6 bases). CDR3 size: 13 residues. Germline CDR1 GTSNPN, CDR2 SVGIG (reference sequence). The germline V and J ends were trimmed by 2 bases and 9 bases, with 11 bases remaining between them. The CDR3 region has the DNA TGTGCCTGGAGTAAGGGGGGGACTTCACCCCTCCACTTT. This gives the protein CAWSKGGTSPLHF.

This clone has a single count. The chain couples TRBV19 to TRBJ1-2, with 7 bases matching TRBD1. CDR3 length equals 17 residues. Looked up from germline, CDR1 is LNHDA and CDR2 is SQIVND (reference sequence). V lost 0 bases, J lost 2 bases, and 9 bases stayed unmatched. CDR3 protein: CASSIEIPTGYNYGYTF. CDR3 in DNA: TGTGCCAGTAGTATAGAAATTCCGACAGGGTACAACTATGGCTACACCTTC.

CDR3 coding DNA: TGTGCCAGCAGTGAAAGAAGGGGTCACGAGCAGTACTTC. This encodes CASSERRGHEQYF. The chain is built from TRBV6-1 and TRBJ2-7; D possibly corresponds to TRBD1 (5 bases). Looked up from germline, CDR1 is MNHNS and CDR2 is SASEGT. The CDR3 is 13 amino acids. V was pared by 2 bases and J by 5 bases, with 10 bases between.